Listed below are T cell receptor beta chains from one sample, sequenced in a study of cytomegalovirus exposure and HLA in healthy donors. Sequencing was performed with immunoSEQ multiplex PCR; in TCRdb, only in-frame clones are kept and a portion is missing. The sample holds about 220,000 clones, around 75% seen once. The sample consisted of PBMCs. The receptors derive from a woman aged 30 to 39 in good health and CMV-seronegative. Both conserved end residues are part of each CDR3. The D gene is left open where the match is weak. The size entry is marked missing in some rows and otherwise reads once, few, many or a size class.

TRBD2	NA	TRBV10-3	TRBJ2-7	TGTGCCATCACCATGAGATTAGCGGGAGATGGCTACGAGCAGTACTTC	CAITMRLAGDGYEQYF
NA	NA	TRBV7-6	TRBJ2-7	TGTGCCAGCAGCCCCGACACTTTTGCCTACGAGCAGTACTTC	CASSPDTFAYEQYF
NA	NA	TRBV7-9	TRBJ1-1	TGTGCCAGCAGCTTATTCACAGCCAACACTGAAGCTTTCTTT	CASSLFTANTEAFF
NA	NA	TRBV7-9	TRBJ2-1	TGTGCCAGCAGCCCCCAGGGTTTCACCTACAATGAGCAGTTCTTC	CASSPQGFTYNEQFF
NA	few	TRBV29-1	TRBJ1-2	TGCAGCGTTGAAGATGATCGGGGTCCGGCCTTC	CSVEDDRGPAF
NA	NA	TRBV6-5	TRBJ1-2	TGTGCCAGCAGTTACTCGGCAGGCATCTATGGCTACACCTTC	CASSYSAGIYGYTF
NA	NA	TRBV2	TRBJ2-3	TGTGCCAGCATAGCGAGACAGGCCCTTTCAAGCACAGATGCGCAGTATTTT	CASIARQALSSTDAQYF
NA	NA	TRBV12-5	TRBJ1-5	TGTGCTAGTGGTTTGGTACTAGGCAGAGATAGCAATCAGCCCCAGCATTTT	CASGLVLGRDSNQPQHF
NA	NA	TRBV7-9	TRBJ2-5	TGTGCCAGCAGCCTACAGGGTAACCAAGAGACCCAGTACTTC	CASSLQGNQETQYF
TRBD2	NA	TRBV7-6	TRBJ2-5	TGTGCCAGCAGCTTCGAATTTAGCGGGGTACGAGAGACCCAGTACTTC	CASSFEFSGVRETQYF
NA	NA	TRBV27	TRBJ1-1	TGTGCCAGCAGTTTGATAGCGTGGGCCACTGAAGCTTTCTTT	CASSLIAWATEAFF
NA	few	TRBV7-9	TRBJ2-5	TGTGCCAGCAGCTTAGTTTCGGCGGGACTTAAGGAGACCCAGTACTTC	CASSLVSAGLKETQYF
NA	NA	TRBV6-1	TRBJ1-2	TGTGCCAGCAGTTATCAGGGCTATGGCTACACCTTC	CASSYQGYGYTF
TRBD1	few	TRBV7-2	TRBJ1-5	TGTGCCAGCAGCTTAGGACAGGGGGCCAGTCAGCCCCAGCATTTT	CASSLGQGASQPQHF
NA	NA	TRBV9	TRBJ1-4	TGTGCCAGCAGCGTAGGAAGGGGACACGGATCATCGGGTGAAAAACTGTTTTTT	CASSVGRGHGSSGEKLFF
NA	NA	TRBV5-1	TRBJ2-5	TGCGCCAGCAGCACGGAGGGAGCCCAAGAGACCCAGTACTTC	CASSTEGAQETQYF
TRBD1	once	TRBV30	TRBJ2-5	TGTGCCTGGTCGAACACAGGGGGATCGTACTTC	CAWSNTGGSYF
NA	NA	TRBV5-1	TRBJ1-1	TGCGCCAGCACGGACAAGGCTGAAGCTTTCTTT	CASTDKAEAFF
TRBD1	NA	TRBV6-5	TRBJ1-1	TGTGCCAGCCGACAGGGGAGTGAGGACACTGAAGCTTTCTTT	CASRQGSEDTEAFF
NA	NA	TRBV5-6	TRBJ1-6	TGTGCCAGCAGCCTCAGGTCAACGAGCTCCTATAATTCACCCCTCCACTTT	CASSLRSTSSYNSPLHF
TRBD2	NA	TRBV9	TRBJ2-7	TGTGCCAGCAGCGGCAGGACTAGCGGCTACGAGCAGTACTTC	CASSGRTSGYEQYF
NA	NA	TRBV30	TRBJ1-1	TGTGCCTGGAGTAGGGGAAAAGGGAACACTGAAGCTTTCTTT	CAWSRGKGNTEAFF
TRBD2	NA	TRBV2	TRBJ2-2	TGTGCCAGCAGTGTGGACCGGGTGGGAGGGTACACCGGGGAGCTGTTTTTT	CASSVDRVGGYTGELFF
NA	NA	TRBV4-2	TRBJ1-1	TGTGCCAGCAGCCTCGACAGACTTGAAGCTTTCTTT	CASSLDRLEAFF
TRBD1	NA	TRBV2	TRBJ1-1	TGTGCCAGCGAGGACAGGGGAAGTGAAGCTTTCTTT	CASEDRGSEAFF
NA	NA	TRBV7-2	TRBJ2-6	TGTGCCAGCAGCCCTCAGGTCTCTGGGGCCAACGTCCTGACTTTC	CASSPQVSGANVLTF
NA	NA	TRBV6-5	TRBJ2-5	TGTGCCAGCAGTTCGGACTTTCAAGAGACCCAGTACTTC	CASSSDFQETQYF
NA	NA	TRBV27	TRBJ1-2	TGTGCCAGCAGTTTATCGGGGCGGCCGGGTCAGAATAGCTACACCTTC	CASSLSGRPGQNSYTF
NA	NA	TRBV27	TRBJ1-5	TGTGCCAGCAGTTTGATCAGGGGACAGCCCCAGCATTTT	CASSLIRGQPQHF
NA	many	TRBV5-6	TRBJ1-1	TGTGCCAGCATTAATGGGGGGGGAGGTGGCACTGAAGCTTTCTTT	CASINGGGGGTEAFF
TRBD1	NA	TRBV5-4	TRBJ2-7	TGTGCCAGCAGCCCTACAGGGGCATACGAGCAGTACTTC	CASSPTGAYEQYF
TRBD1	NA	TRBV7-6	TRBJ1-2	TGTGCCAGCAGCCGAGGGACAGCCTATGGCTACACCTTC	CASSRGTAYGYTF
TRBD2	NA	TRBV7-3	TRBJ2-1	TGTGCCAGCAGCCTCCGGACTAGCGAAAATGAGCAGTTCTTC	CASSLRTSENEQFF
NA	NA	TRBV27	TRBJ2-7	TGTGCCAGCAGTACAACAGGACCCTACTCCTACGAGCAGTACTTC	CASSTTGPYSYEQYF
NA	NA	TRBV7-9	TRBJ2-1	TGTTCCAGCAGCTTAGACCAGGTTGAGCAGTTCTTC	CSSSLDQVEQFF
NA	NA	TRBV2	TRBJ1-6	TGTGCCAGCAGAGGATCAGGGAACCTCTATAATTCACCCCTCCACTTT	CASRGSGNLYNSPLHF
TRBD1	few	TRBV12-5	TRBJ2-7	TGTGCTAGTGGTCCCGGGACAGCATCCTACGAGCAGTACTTC	CASGPGTASYEQYF
TRBD2	NA	TRBV5-1	TRBJ2-5	TGCGCCAGCAGCTTATCTAGCGGGAGACTTGAGACCCAGTACTTC	CASSLSSGRLETQYF
NA	NA	TRBV13	TRBJ1-3	TGTGCCAGCAGCTTATTCGGGGGTGGTGGAAACACCATATATTTT	CASSLFGGGGNTIYF
NA	NA	TRBV7-3	TRBJ2-7	TGTGCCAGCAGCTTAAATCCGGGAGACTACGAGCAGTACTTC	CASSLNPGDYEQYF
NA	few	TRBV7-9	TRBJ2-3	TGTGCCAGCAGCTTATCGACAGATACGCAGTATTTT	CASSLSTDTQYF
NA	NA	TRBV27	TRBJ2-7	TGTGCCAGCAGTTTATCGATGGACATTCGCTCCTCCTACGAGCAGTACTTC	CASSLSMDIRSSYEQYF
TRBD2	NA	TRBV15	TRBJ2-7	TGTGCCACGGCTGCGGGGGGGACCTCCCCCGAGCAGTACTTC	CATAAGGTSPEQYF
TRBD1	NA	TRBV6-1	TRBJ2-4	TGTGCCAGCAGTGAAAACCTTGGACAGGGGGCGAACATTCAGTACTTC	CASSENLGQGANIQYF
NA	once	TRBV19	TRBJ1-1	TGTGCCAGTAGTATAGGGCAACCATACACTGAAGCTTTCTTT	CASSIGQPYTEAFF
TRBD2	NA	TRBV11-2	TRBJ2-2	TGTGCCAGCAGCAAACGGAGGTCTAGCGGGAGGTCCGGGGAGCTGTTTTTT	CASSKRRSSGRSGELFF
NA	few	TRBV7-6	TRBJ2-5	TGTGCCAGCAGCTTAGTTTCGGCGGGACTTAAGGAGACCCAGTACTTC	CASSLVSAGLKETQYF
NA	few	TRBV5-1	TRBJ1-1	TGCGCCAGCAGCTTCCGGGGTACGAACACTGAAGCTTTCTTT	CASSFRGTNTEAFF
TRBD1	NA	TRBV11-2	TRBJ1-3	TGTGCCAGCTGCCGGGACAGGGGGCGGTCTGGAAACACCATATATTTT	CASCRDRGRSGNTIYF
TRBD2	NA	TRBV7-8	TRBJ2-5	TGTGCCAGCAGCGATCCCACGGCGGGACTAGTCCAAGAGACCCAGTACTTC	CASSDPTAGLVQETQYF
TRBD1	NA	TRBV2	TRBJ2-1	TGTGCCAGTACTCGGGACAGGGGGAATGGTGAGCAGTTCTTC	CASTRDRGNGEQFF
NA	NA	TRBV4-1	TRBJ2-1	TGCGCCAGCAGCCAAGACAGGGAGGCCTACAATGAGCAGTTCTTC	CASSQDREAYNEQFF
TRBD1	NA	TRBV5-4	TRBJ1-6	TGTGCCAGCAGCTTCTCTTCGACAGGGGCCTATTCACCCCTCCACTTT	CASSFSSTGAYSPLHF
NA	NA	TRBV28	TRBJ1-5	TGTGCCAGCAGTCCAACAGGGTCTAGCAATCAGCCCCAGCATTTT	CASSPTGSSNQPQHF
TRBD2	few	TRBV9	TRBJ2-3	TGTGCCAGCAGCCAGACTTCCGCGGGGGGGTTCACAGATACGCAGTATTTT	CASSQTSAGGFTDTQYF
NA	few	TRBV11-3	TRBJ2-5	TGTGCCAGCAGCTTAAGGGGCGAGACCCAGTACTTC	CASSLRGETQYF
TRBD2	NA	TRBV7-9	TRBJ2-1	TGTGCCAGCAGACCTCCGGTACTAGCGGCAAAGGAGCAGTTCTTC	CASRPPVLAAKEQFF
NA	NA	TRBV6-6	TRBJ2-1	TGTGCCAGCAGTTACGGCGGTCTCAATGAGCAGTTCTTC	CASSYGGLNEQFF
TRBD2	NA	TRBV7-2	TRBJ2-1	TGTGCCAGCAGCTCAAGCGGGAGCCTATACAATGAGCAGTTCTTC	CASSSSGSLYNEQFF